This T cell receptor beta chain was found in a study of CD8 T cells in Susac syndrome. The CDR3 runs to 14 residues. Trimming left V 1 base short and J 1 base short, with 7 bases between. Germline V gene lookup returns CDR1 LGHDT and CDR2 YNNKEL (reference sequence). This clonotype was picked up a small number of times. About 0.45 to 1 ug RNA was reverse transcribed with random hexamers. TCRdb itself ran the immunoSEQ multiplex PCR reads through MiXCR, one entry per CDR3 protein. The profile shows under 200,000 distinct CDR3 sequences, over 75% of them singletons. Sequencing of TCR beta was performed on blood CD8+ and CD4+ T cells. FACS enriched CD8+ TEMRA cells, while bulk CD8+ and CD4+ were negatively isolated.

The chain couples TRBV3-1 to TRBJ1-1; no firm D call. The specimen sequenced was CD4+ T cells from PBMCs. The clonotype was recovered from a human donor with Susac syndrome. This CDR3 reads CASSQVGQNTEAFF. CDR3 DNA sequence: TGTGCCAGCAGCCAAGTTGGGCAGAACACTGAAGCTTTCTTT.